The rows below give T cell receptor beta chains drawn from one sample of a study of blood T cells in healthy people across ages. Each CDR3 protein gets one entry after TCRdb re-called the 5' RACE reads with MiXCR. The profile shows hundreds of thousands of distinct CDR3 sequences, approximately 21% of them singletons. The specimen sequenced was blood. The receptors were sampled from a man aged 65-85 years in good health. The CDR3 runs from the conserved cysteine through the conserved F or W. Fields, in order: D gene, J gene, clone size, V gene, CDR3 DNA, CDR3 protein. A D gene is named only where the DNA matches it firmly. Some rows mark clone size as missing; the rest say once, few, many or name a class of expanded clone.

TRBD1 | TRBJ1-4 | many | TRBV12-3/TRBV12-4 | TGTGCCAGCAGGTCGACAGGGGCGAGTGAAAAACTGTTTTTT | CASRSTGASEKLFF
TRBD1 | TRBJ2-5 | . | TRBV28 | TGTGCCAGCACTACCGACAGGGGGCAAGAGACCCAGTACTTC | CASTTDRGQETQYF
TRBD1 | TRBJ2-5 | few | TRBV20-1 | TGCAGTGCTAGAGATTATGGGCCAGGGGGCCGGGAGACCCAGTACTTC | CSARDYGPGGRETQYF
TRBD2 | TRBJ2-1 | once | TRBV5-1 | TGCGCCAGCAGCTTGGTAGCGGGAGGCCGCTACAATGAGCAGTTCTTC | CASSLVAGGRYNEQFF
. | TRBJ2-6 | . | TRBV9 | TGTGCCAGCAGCACGAGGCCGTTCTCTGGGGCCAACGTCCTGACTTTC | CASSTRPFSGANVLTF
. | TRBJ1-2 | . | TRBV10-3 | TGTGCCATCAGTGAAATCGTCGGTAGTTCACATGGCTACACCTTC | CAISEIVGSSHGYTF
TRBD2 | TRBJ2-7 | many | TRBV4-2 | TGTGCCAGCAGCCGTAGCGGGACTAGCTCCTACGAGCAGTACTTC | CASSRSGTSSYEQYF
. | TRBJ2-7 | few | TRBV20-1 | TGCAGTGCCAGACTGGCTAGCCATCCCTCCCAGCAGTACTTC | CSARLASHPSQQYF
. | TRBJ2-6 | . | TRBV29-1 | TGCAGCGTTGTTGGTATGGGCTCTGGGGCCAACGTCCTGACTTTC | CSVVGMGSGANVLTF
. | TRBJ2-7 | . | TRBV3-1 | TGTGCCAGCAAATCGAACTCCTACGAGCAGTACTTC | CASKSNSYEQYF
TRBD2 | TRBJ2-1 | many | TRBV29-1 | TGCAGCGTTGAAGATTTCGCGGGAGCCTACAATGAGCAGTTCTTC | CSVEDFAGAYNEQFF
TRBD1 | TRBJ1-2 | . | TRBV4-1 | TGCGCCAGCAGCTTCGACAGGGGTCGGGGCTATGGCTACACCTTC | CASSFDRGRGYGYTF
TRBD1 | TRBJ1-2 | . | TRBV12-3/TRBV12-4 | TGTGCCAGCAGTTACCTCAGGGGGCCATATGGCTACACCTTC | CASSYLRGPYGYTF
. | TRBJ2-1 | once | TRBV20-1 | TGCAGTGCCTCCAGGACGCCGGTTTCCTACAATGAGCAGTTCTTC | CSASRTPVSYNEQFF
. | TRBJ2-5 | . | TRBV7-6 | TGTGCCAGCAGCACCGACCTACAGGGCCGGGAGACCCAGTACTTC | CASSTDLQGRETQYF
TRBD2 | TRBJ2-7 | . | TRBV5-1 | TGCGCCAGCAGCTTGGACCGCCTAGCGGGAGCTCGCGAGCAGTACTTC | CASSLDRLAGAREQYF
. | TRBJ2-7 | . | TRBV28 | TGTGCCAGCAGTTCCCGACAGTTTTCTTGGGACGAGCAGTACTTC | CASSSRQFSWDEQYF
. | TRBJ2-1 | few | TRBV5-1 | TGCGCCAGCAGCTTGGAGGGGGTTTGGGATCACAATGAGCAGTTCTTC | CASSLEGVWDHNEQFF